The 15 T cell receptor beta chains below all came from one sample that was sequenced in a study of T-cell memory formation after mild COVID-19. In TCRdb, the 5' RACE reads were re-called with MiXCR into one record per CDR3 protein. The data show about 210,000 distinct CDR3 sequences, around 30% seen once. The specimen was PBMCs or a T cell subset sorted from them (not recorded which). The receptors originated from an adult woman who had mild COVID-19 (a few samples of this study predate the infection). Cell type and time point are not known.

This clonotype was counted at least ten times. This chain joins TRBV18 and TRBJ2-7, with D perhaps assigned TRBD1 or TRBD2 (5 bases each). The CDR3 extends over 15 amino acids. Trimming left V 2 bases short and J 1 base short, with 12 bases between. Germline CDR1 KGHSH, CDR2 LQKENI. CDR3 region: CASSPSRDGSYEQYF. CDR3 sequence (DNA): TGTGCCAGCTCACCAAGCCGGGACGGGTCCTACGAGCAGTACTTC.

The chain recombines TRBV7-8 with TRBJ1-1, with D perhaps matching TRBD1 (5 bases). Trimming left V 1 base short and J 5 bases short, with 14 bases between. The CDR3 sequence is 15 residues long. From germline, CDR1 is SGHVS and CDR2 FQNEAQ. This chain's CDR3 is CASSLESVGGTEAFF. CDR3 DNA: TGTGCCAGCAGCTTAGAGTCGGTCGGGGGGACTGAAGCTTTCTTT.

The chain couples TRBV4-1 to TRBJ1-4; tentatively, D is TRBD1 (5 bases). This CDR3 is 16 amino acids long. The germline CDR1 and CDR2 sequences are MGHRA and YSYEKL. The ends were cut back, 3 bases at V and 6 bases at J, with 17 bases in the middle. The CDR3 DNA is TGCGCCAGCAGCCACAAGAAATTAACGGGGGATGAAAAACTGTTTTTT. It encodes CASSHKKLTGDEKLFF.

This clonotype was detected only a few times. This chain links TRBV4-2 with TRBJ2-1; TRBD2 aligns across 8 bases. J lost 5 bases, V lost 4 bases, and 10 bases had no gene match. The CDR3 spans 16 residues. Germline V lookup: CDR1 LGHNA, CDR2 YNFKEQ. CDR3 sequence reads: CASSRTGGESNNEQFF. In nucleotides, the CDR3 is TGTGCCAGCAGCCGAACCGGGGGGGAGTCGAACAATGAGCAGTTCTTC.

The chain joins TRBV2 to TRBJ2-7; perhaps TRBD2 as D (5 bases). V was shortened by 4 bases and J by 0 bases, with 10 bases between the two germline ends. Per the germline V gene, CDR1 is SNHLY and CDR2 is FYNNEI. CDR3 length equals 14 residues. The CDR3 loop reads CASSGTPSSYEQYF. The DNA of the CDR3 is TGTGCCAGCAGTGGGACTCCGAGCTCCTACGAGCAGTACTTC.

This clonotype was observed a handful of times. This rearrangement joins TRBV2 to TRBJ2-1; D is undetermined. The CDR3 loop spans 12 amino acids. The germline CDR1 and CDR2 sequences are SNHLY and FYNNEI. Trimming took 6 bases from V and 5 from J, leaving 8 bases between them. CDR3 loop: CASRRIDNEQFF. DNA of the CDR3: TGTGCCAGCAGGAGAATAGACAATGAGCAGTTCTTC.

The sample holds a few counts of this clonotype. This chain links TRBV24-1 with TRBJ1-1, with D hard to call. The germline V gene has CDR1 KGHDR and CDR2 SFDVKD. Trimming cost V 5 bases and J 0 bases, with 9 bases left between them. This CDR3 has 14 amino acids. CDR3 amino acids: CATSATTMNTEAFF. CDR3 coding DNA: TGTGCCACCAGTGCTACAACTATGAACACTGAAGCTTTCTTT.

This clonotype has more than one count but fewer than ten. The chain joins TRBV18 to TRBJ2-7; no clear D gene. This CDR3 region has 13 residues. Trimming took off 2 bases at V and 6 bases at J, with 11 bases between the two ends. Germline-derived CDR1 and CDR2 are KGHSH and LQKENI. The CDR3 spells CASSPNSGSEQYF. In DNA, the CDR3 is TGTGCCAGCTCACCAAATTCAGGCTCCGAGCAGTACTTC.

The J gene is TRBJ2-7, the V gene TRBV11-2; tentative D call: TRBD2 (5 bases). Germline V gives CDR1 SGHAT, CDR2 FQNNGV. The CDR3 has 16 residues. Trimming shortened V by 7 bases and J by 3 bases, and 22 bases separated the two germline ends. The CDR3 reads CASTSPLGLPHYEQYF. The CDR3 region has the DNA TGTGCCAGCACGTCACCCCTTGGACTGCCGCACTACGAGCAGTACTTC.

This clonotype has more than one count but fewer than ten. The chain couples TRBV4-1 to TRBJ2-3, with 9 bases lining up with TRBD2. Trimming removed 0 bases from V and 2 bases from J; junction bases left unmatched: 6. This CDR3 comprises 17 residues. Germline values: CDR1 MGHRA, CDR2 YSYEKL. The CDR3 protein is CASSQEGAGLATDTQYF. The CDR3 DNA sequence: TGCGCCAGCAGCCAAGAAGGTGCGGGACTAGCCACAGATACGCAGTATTTT.

The genes are TRBV5-5 and TRBJ2-5; 8 bases are shared with TRBD2. Germline V gene data show CDR1 as SGHKS and CDR2 as YYEKEE (reference sequence). V shed 0 bases and J 4 bases; nucleotides not matched to a gene: 8. The CDR3 is 16 amino acids. The CDR3, as DNA: TGTGCCAGCAGCTTGGGTCCAGCGGGGGCCCTAGAGACCCAGTACTTC. This gives the protein CASSLGPAGALETQYF.

This clonotype came up a few times. This chain links TRBV12-3 or TRBV12-4 with TRBJ2-3; 9 positions match TRBD1. V lost 6 bases, J lost 2 bases, and 12 bases stayed unmatched. The CDR3 has 17 amino acids. CDR3 sequence: CASSLGTGRLITDTQYF. CDR3 DNA: TGTGCCAGCAGCCTCGGGACAGGGAGGCTGATCACAGATACGCAGTATTTT.

This clonotype was recorded a few times. The J gene is TRBJ2-7, the V gene TRBV18, with 10 bases matching TRBD2. The CDR3 runs 16 residues. The trim removed 3 bases at V and 4 bases at J, leaving 9 bases unmatched. CDR1 is KGHSH, CDR2 LQKENI, per germline. The CDR3 DNA reads as TGTGCCAGCTCACCCGTCTCGGCTAGCGGGAGATACGAGCAGTACTTC. Translated, it gives CASSPVSASGRYEQYF.

V gene TRBV12-3 or TRBV12-4 combines with J gene TRBJ1-2; D possibly corresponds to TRBD1 (6 bases). This CDR3 region has 13 residues. Trimming pared 2 bases from V and 4 bases from J, leaving 8 bases between. The CDR3 is CASSLTGTYGYTF. The CDR3 nucleotides read TGTGCCAGCAGTTTAACAGGGACCTATGGCTACACCTTC.

CDR3 sequence reads: CASSSGDSPIRPNEQFF. In DNA, the CDR3 is TGTGCCAGCAGCTCTGGGGACTCGCCGATACGGCCTAATGAGCAGTTCTTC. The chain combines TRBV7-9 with TRBJ2-1; D possibly corresponds to TRBD2 (6 bases). Per germline, CDR1 SEHNR and CDR2 FQNEAQ (reference sequence). The ends were cut back, 4 bases at V and 7 bases at J, with 23 bases in the middle. The CDR3 has 17 amino acids.